A selection of T cell receptor beta chains follows, all from one sample in a study of neurological immune-mediated disorders. TCRdb fed the 5' RACE reads into MiXCR, producing one record per CDR3 protein. The sample carries fewer than 20,000 distinct CDR3 sequences, around 15% recorded once. The sequenced sample consisted of CD4+ T cells from blood. Every receptor here comes from a woman between 55 and 75 years old with HTLV-1-associated myelopathy (HAM/TSP). Both conserved end residues are part of each CDR3.

v_gene	j_gene	CDR3aa
TRBV18	TRBJ1-1	CASSPQRAEAFF
TRBV5-1	TRBJ1-1	CASSFLTGLNTEAFF
TRBV5-1	TRBJ2-4	CTSSLELHPRAKNIQYF
TRBV5-1	TRBJ1-1	CASSLGDSRYTEAFF
TRBV7-2	TRBJ2-3	CASSLVAAGGLTDTQYF
TRBV11-2	TRBJ2-1	CASRQLTTWGSNNEQFF
TRBV5-1	TRBJ2-7	CASRQVNSYEQYF
TRBV7-2	TRBJ2-1	CASSPPAGEVEQFF
TRBV5-1	TRBJ1-2	CASSLGGQANYGYTF
TRBV5-1	TRBJ2-1	CASSLGVAGEQFF
TRBV6-1	TRBJ2-2	CASSEAGRDGTGELFF
TRBV6-2/TRBV6-3	TRBJ2-6	CASSYPTPGQAFSGANVLTF
TRBV12-3/TRBV12-4	TRBJ1-3	CASSFRGDTIYF
TRBV29-1	TRBJ2-7	CSVVAGGSSYEQYF
TRBV6-5	TRBJ1-5	CASRLNRDSNQPQHF
TRBV7-2	TRBJ1-5	CASSTGTGKVQPQHF
TRBV6-1	TRBJ1-2	CASSASDRHYGYTF
TRBV24-1	TRBJ1-2	CATSDLARNYGYTF
TRBV29-1	TRBJ2-5	CSVRDRVAQETQYF
TRBV14	TRBJ1-3	CASSSPARRGSGNTIYF